What follows is one TCR beta chain and its context. Its matching antigen is unknown. Trimming cost V 4 bases and J 7 bases, with 11 bases left between them. Per the germline V gene, CDR1 is SGDLS and CDR2 is YYNGEE. The length of the CDR3 is 12 residues. The data derive from a study of T cell responses to AZD1222 COVID-19 vaccine. Study details: Second-dose schedules of about 4 or about 12 weeks were combined. Study conclusions and caveats: Most donors were white British, females outnumbered males, and clonal diversity was possibly underestimated. It was only after the peak T cell response that any repertoires were sampled. Just 5 to 7 AZD1222 recipients tested seropositive at baseline.

Libraries were prepared by immunoSEQ multiplex PCR; TCRdb keeps only in-frame clonotypes and omits some of them. The sample has 100,000 or so clones, 80% to 85% seen once. V usage is TRBV9 and J usage is TRBJ1-1; D remains ambiguous. The sample here was peripheral blood, taken on day 0 of AZD1222 vaccination. This sequence was found in an adult in good health. In DNA form, the CDR3 reads TGTGCCAGCAGCCGTATGACCGGTGAAGCTTTCTTT. Translated: CASSRMTGEAFF.